Shown below are 10 T cell receptor beta chains from a single sample sequenced in a study of shared clonotypes between healthy human individuals. The repertoire was sequenced with immunoSEQ multiplex PCR; TCRdb's copy has only in-frame clones and lacks some. Altogether over 400,000 clones are present, about 85% being singletons, with the ten largest covering about 13%. Sequenced input: PBMCs. The receptors come from a woman in her forties in good health. Some clones in this sample may be carry-over from other donors' samples.

Of note for this clone: With only one base between it and a far larger clone, this is likely a read error. This chain uses TRBV7-2 with TRBJ2-1, with 9 bases aligning to TRBD2. Germline V gene sequence: CDR1 SGHTA, CDR2 FQGNSA. CDR3 length equals 16 residues. CDR3 DNA sequence: TGTGTCAGCAGCTTAGTGGCTAGCGGGACCTGGGCGGAGCAGTTCTTC. This gives the protein CVSSLVASGTWAEQFF.

The chain combines TRBV7-8 with TRBJ2-1; D is uncertain. CDR3 length: 17 residues. With 5 bases removed from V and 7 bases from J, the gap between germline ends came to 24 bases. The germline gives CDR1 SGHVS, CDR2 FQNEAQ. The CDR3 DNA is TGTGCCAGCAGCCCCCCTTACGGGCCTCTAATGGGGAATGAGCAGTTCTTC. This codes for CASSPPYGPLMGNEQFF.

The genes are TRBV19 and TRBJ2-3; 7 nucleotides agree with TRBD2. Losses at the gene ends were 5 bases for V and 6 bases for J; bases not matched to a gene: 8. The CDR3 has 14 amino acids. Per the germline V gene, CDR1 is LNHDA and CDR2 is SQIVND (reference sequence). DNA for the CDR3: TGTGCCAGTAGTTCGCGGACTAGTTCCGATACGCAGTATTTT. Protein product: CASSSRTSSDTQYF. Filled out from reference TRBV19 and TRBJ2-3, the complete variable domain reads DGGITQSPKYLFRKEGQNVTLSCEQNLNHDAMYWYRQDPGQGLRLIYYSQIVNDFQKGDIAEGYSVSREKKESFPLTVTSAQKNPTAFYLCASSSRTSSDTQYFGPGTRLTVL.

This clone was observed a few times. The chain is built from TRBV9 and TRBJ2-3; D may match TRBD1 or TRBD2 (5 bases each). Germline loops: CDR1 SGDLS, CDR2 YYNGEE. V lost 0 bases, J lost 4 bases, and 12 bases lay in between. The CDR3 consists of 15 residues. CDR3 nucleotides: TGTGCCAGCAGCGTAGGAGGGGTTTCCTCAGATACGCAGTATTTT. This sequence encodes CASSVGGVSSDTQYF.

This chain connects TRBV9 to TRBJ2-2; no clear D gene. This CDR3 is 12 amino acids long. Between the trimmed V and J ends, which lost 3 bases and 5 bases, there was a span of 5 bases. Germline-derived CDR1 and CDR2 are SGDLS and YYNGEE. The CDR3 DNA reads as TGTGCCAGCAGCGGGCGAACCGGGGAGCTGTTTTTT. Amino acid sequence: CASSGRTGELFF. Full variable domain (remainder filled in from reference TRBV9 and TRBJ2-2): DSGVTQTPKHLITATGQRVTLRCSPRSGDLSVYWYQQSLDQGLQFLIQYYNGEERAKGNILERFSAQQFPDLHSELNLSSLELGDSALYFCASSGRTGELFFGEGSRLTVL.

This clone was detected only once. The chain is built from TRBV5-1 and TRBJ2-3, with D unresolved. Germline V lookup: CDR1 SGHRS, CDR2 YFSETQ. Trimming cost V 4 bases and J 15 bases, with 24 bases left between them. This CDR3 is 14 amino acids long. The CDR3 is CASSPYQEEVRKYF. The CDR3 DNA is TGCGCCAGCAGCCCCTACCAAGAAGAGGTACGCAAATATTTT.

V usage is TRBV6-1 and J usage is TRBJ1-3; D may be TRBD1 (6 bases). Germline CDR1 and CDR2: MNHNS and SASEGT. This CDR3 comprises 15 residues. V lost 6 bases, J lost 4 bases, and 16 bases lay in between. The CDR3 sequence is CASRELQGTGNTIYF. Here the CDR3 DNA reads TGTGCCAGCAGGGAACTACAGGGAACGGGAAACACCATATATTTT.

As for this clone: The same CDR3 can be traced to other DNA sequences in this sample. The rearrangement uses TRBV27 and TRBJ2-3; 14 bases line up with TRBD2. CDR1 and CDR2 (germline): MNHEY, SMNVEV (reference sequence). This CDR3 has 18 residues. V was pared by 4 bases and J by 2 bases, with 8 bases of the junction left unmatched. The CDR3 region is CASSSRTSGRIPTDTQYF. Written as DNA, the CDR3 is TGTGCCAGCAGTTCACGGACTAGCGGGAGGATCCCCACAGATACGCAGTATTTT.

The rearrangement joins TRBV7-2 to TRBJ2-3, with TRBD2 matching 7 bases. The CDR3 contains 18 residues. Germline CDR1 and CDR2: SGHTA and FQGNSA. Unmatched junction bases numbered 14, after V lost 1 base and J lost 4 bases. The DNA for the CDR3 is TGTGCCAGCAGCTTAGATCTCCTAGGCGGGAGTCTGGCAGATACGCAGTATTTT. It is translated as CASSLDLLGGSLADTQYF.

This clone has just a few counts. The gene calls are TRBV19 and TRBJ2-3, with D perhaps matching TRBD1 or TRBD2 (6 bases each). Trimming removed 1 base from V and 5 bases from J, with 22 bases in between. Germline CDR1 and CDR2: LNHDA and SQIVND (reference sequence). CDR3 length equals 18 residues. This chain's CDR3 is CASSIGEGGALAGDTQYF. CDR3 sequence (DNA): TGTGCCAGTAGTATAGGAGAAGGGGGAGCACTAGCAGGAGATACGCAGTATTTT.